These T cell receptor beta chains were read from a single sample in a study of patients and donors after allogeneic stem cell transplantation. Each CDR3 protein gets one entry after TCRdb re-called the RT-PCR reads with MiXCR. The sample has fewer than 180,000 distinct CDR3 sequences; roughly two fifths are singletons. The material sequenced was blood, either unsorted or a sorted T cell fraction (not recorded which). These TCRs come from a human donor who was either an allogeneic HSCT recipient or a stem cell or donor lymphocyte infusion donor (not recorded which). It is not recorded whose cells these are; they may come from a transplant donor. Both conserved end residues are part of each CDR3. A D gene is named only where the DNA matches it firmly. Not all rows give a size; the values are once, few, many and, for expanded clones, a class.

clone size: NA; D gene: NA; V gene: TRBV12-3/TRBV12-4; J gene: TRBJ1-5; CDR3 protein: CASSSQSQPQHF; CDR3 DNA: TGTGCCAGCAGTTCGCAGAGCCAGCCCCAGCATTTT
clone size: few; D gene: TRBD1; V gene: TRBV7-8; J gene: TRBJ1-5; CDR3 protein: CASSLGTGGAGQPQHF; CDR3 DNA: TGTGCCAGCAGCTTAGGGACAGGGGGCGCGGGACAGCCCCAGCATTTT
clone size: few; D gene: NA; V gene: TRBV7-9; J gene: TRBJ2-1; CDR3 protein: CASSPIQYSGLNEQFF; CDR3 DNA: TGTGCCAGCAGCCCGATACAGTACTCTGGGCTCAATGAGCAGTTCTTC
clone size: NA; D gene: TRBD2; V gene: TRBV29-1; J gene: TRBJ2-1; CDR3 protein: CSVTTSGGAGEQFF; CDR3 DNA: TGCAGCGTTACGACTAGCGGGGGGGCCGGTGAGCAGTTCTTC
clone size: NA; D gene: NA; V gene: TRBV6-5; J gene: TRBJ1-2; CDR3 protein: CASSYVGGSTNYGYTF; CDR3 DNA: TGTGCCAGCAGTTACGTTGGGGGATCGACTAACTATGGCTACACCTTC
clone size: few; D gene: NA; V gene: TRBV29-1; J gene: TRBJ1-4; CDR3 protein: CSVEVSEKLFF; CDR3 DNA: TGCAGCGTTGAAGTCTCTGAAAAACTGTTTTTT
clone size: NA; D gene: NA; V gene: TRBV4-3; J gene: TRBJ1-1; CDR3 protein: CASSQEPGTEAFF; CDR3 DNA: TGCGCCAGCAGCCAAGAACCAGGGACTGAAGCTTTCTTT
clone size: NA; D gene: TRBD1; V gene: TRBV15; J gene: TRBJ2-7; CDR3 protein: CATSSRDRPYEQYF; CDR3 DNA: TGTGCCACCAGCAGCCGGGACAGACCCTACGAGCAGTACTTC
clone size: NA; D gene: NA; V gene: TRBV2; J gene: TRBJ2-3; CDR3 protein: CASNPDLADTQYF; CDR3 DNA: TGTGCCAGCAACCCAGACCTTGCAGATACGCAGTATTTT
clone size: NA; D gene: NA; V gene: TRBV25-1; J gene: TRBJ1-2; CDR3 protein: CASSDPRQSYGYTF; CDR3 DNA: TGTGCCAGCAGTGACCCCCGGCAGAGCTATGGCTACACCTTC
clone size: NA; D gene: NA; V gene: TRBV12-3/TRBV12-4; J gene: TRBJ2-1; CDR3 protein: CASSLYRSLNEQFF; CDR3 DNA: TGTGCCAGCAGTTTGTACAGGTCGCTGAATGAGCAGTTCTTC
clone size: NA; D gene: NA; V gene: TRBV20-1; J gene: TRBJ1-2; CDR3 protein: CSGNPRKNYGYTF; CDR3 DNA: TGCAGTGGAAACCCCAGAAAAAACTATGGCTACACCTTC
clone size: few; D gene: NA; V gene: TRBV12-3/TRBV12-4; J gene: TRBJ1-1; CDR3 protein: CASRGFSGTDTEAFF; CDR3 DNA: TGTGCCAGCAGGGGATTCTCGGGGACGGACACTGAAGCTTTCTTT
clone size: once; D gene: NA; V gene: TRBV12-3/TRBV12-4; J gene: TRBJ2-5; CDR3 protein: CASSLKLARETQYF; CDR3 DNA: TGTGCCAGCAGTTTAAAACTAGCAAGGGAGACCCAGTACTTC
clone size: NA; D gene: NA; V gene: TRBV12-3/TRBV12-4; J gene: TRBJ1-2; CDR3 protein: CAILQGGSSGYTF; CDR3 DNA: TGTGCCATCCTCCAGGGTGGGTCGAGTGGCTACACCTTC
clone size: NA; D gene: TRBD2; V gene: TRBV28; J gene: TRBJ2-5; CDR3 protein: CASTNPGTRARETQYF; CDR3 DNA: TGTGCCAGCACCAACCCCGGGACTAGGGCTAGAGAGACCCAGTACTTC
clone size: few; D gene: NA; V gene: TRBV28; J gene: TRBJ2-3; CDR3 protein: CASSLVRQILSGTDTQYF; CDR3 DNA: TGTGCCAGCAGTTTGGTAAGGCAGATCCTTTCCGGCACAGATACGCAGTATTTT
clone size: few; D gene: NA; V gene: TRBV29-1; J gene: TRBJ1-3; CDR3 protein: CSVAFSGNTIYF; CDR3 DNA: TGCAGCGTTGCTTTCTCTGGAAACACCATATATTTT
clone size: few; D gene: NA; V gene: TRBV7-2; J gene: TRBJ2-2; CDR3 protein: CASSLDASWAGELFF; CDR3 DNA: TGTGCCAGCAGCTTAGATGCTTCGTGGGCCGGGGAGCTGTTTTTT
clone size: few; D gene: NA; V gene: TRBV10-3; J gene: TRBJ2-3; CDR3 protein: CAIRDLGAKDTQYF; CDR3 DNA: TGTGCCATCAGGGACTTGGGGGCGAAGGATACGCAGTATTTT
clone size: NA; D gene: TRBD1; V gene: TRBV5-6; J gene: TRBJ2-7; CDR3 protein: CASSLDGTGRLYYEQYF; CDR3 DNA: TGTGCCAGCAGCCTTGACGGGACAGGGAGGTTATACTACGAGCAGTACTTC
clone size: NA; D gene: NA; V gene: TRBV27; J gene: TRBJ2-7; CDR3 protein: CASSLSGVSYEQYF; CDR3 DNA: TGTGCCAGCAGTTTATCGGGCGTCTCCTACGAGCAGTACTTC
clone size: NA; D gene: NA; V gene: TRBV29-1; J gene: TRBJ1-1; CDR3 protein: CSVQGTRENTEAFF; CDR3 DNA: TGCAGCGTTCAAGGGACACGTGAGAACACTGAAGCTTTCTTT
clone size: NA; D gene: TRBD1; V gene: TRBV10-3; J gene: TRBJ1-6; CDR3 protein: CATSSVRDSLHF; CDR3 DNA: TGTGCCACCTCATCCGTCCGGGACAGTCTCCACTTT
clone size: few; D gene: NA; V gene: TRBV10-3; J gene: TRBJ1-6; CDR3 protein: CAISETASSYNSPLHF; CDR3 DNA: TGTGCCATCAGTGAGACAGCAAGCTCCTATAATTCACCCCTCCACTTT
clone size: few; D gene: NA; V gene: TRBV12-5; J gene: TRBJ1-3; CDR3 protein: CASGLAEPGNTIYF; CDR3 DNA: TGTGCTAGTGGTTTGGCGGAGCCCGGAAACACCATATATTTT
clone size: NA; D gene: TRBD1; V gene: TRBV12-3/TRBV12-4; J gene: TRBJ2-2; CDR3 protein: CASGPGTGFPGELFF; CDR3 DNA: TGTGCCAGCGGCCCCGGGACAGGGTTCCCCGGGGAGCTGTTTTTT
clone size: NA; D gene: NA; V gene: TRBV7-2; J gene: TRBJ1-3; CDR3 protein: CASSLDDFNSGNTIYF; CDR3 DNA: TGTGCCAGCAGCTTAGACGACTTCAACTCTGGAAACACCATATATTTT
clone size: few; D gene: NA; V gene: TRBV28; J gene: TRBJ1-3; CDR3 protein: CASSFRIGSTGNTIYF; CDR3 DNA: TGTGCCAGCAGTTTTAGGATTGGGAGCACTGGAAACACCATATATTTT
clone size: few; D gene: NA; V gene: TRBV12-3/TRBV12-4; J gene: TRBJ1-3; CDR3 protein: CASRFRAGNTIYF; CDR3 DNA: TGTGCCAGCAGGTTTAGGGCAGGAAACACCATATATTTT
clone size: NA; D gene: NA; V gene: TRBV5-6; J gene: TRBJ2-6; CDR3 protein: CASSLPGANVLTF; CDR3 DNA: TGTGCCAGCAGCCTCCCTGGGGCCAACGTCCTGACTTTC
clone size: NA; D gene: TRBD1; V gene: TRBV9; J gene: TRBJ1-2; CDR3 protein: CASSAYLGQGADGYTF; CDR3 DNA: TGTGCCAGCAGCGCCTACCTGGGACAGGGGGCAGATGGCTACACCTTC
clone size: NA; D gene: TRBD2; V gene: TRBV12-3/TRBV12-4; J gene: TRBJ2-5; CDR3 protein: CASSFALAGGQETQYF; CDR3 DNA: TGTGCCAGCAGTTTCGCCCTAGCGGGGGGCCAAGAGACCCAGTACTTC
clone size: NA; D gene: TRBD1; V gene: TRBV3-1; J gene: TRBJ1-5; CDR3 protein: CASRRRTGGEPQHF; CDR3 DNA: TGTGCCAGCAGACGGCGGACAGGGGGAGAGCCCCAGCATTTT
clone size: many; D gene: NA; V gene: TRBV29-1; J gene: TRBJ2-3; CDR3 protein: CSVGGDSGTDTQYF; CDR3 DNA: TGCAGCGTTGGAGGAGACAGTGGCACAGATACGCAGTATTTT
clone size: NA; D gene: TRBD1; V gene: TRBV6-6; J gene: TRBJ2-7; CDR3 protein: CASSYLGQKNTYEQYF; CDR3 DNA: TGTGCCAGCAGTTACCTGGGACAGAAGAACACCTACGAGCAGTACTTC
clone size: NA; D gene: NA; V gene: TRBV6-2/TRBV6-3; J gene: TRBJ2-5; CDR3 protein: CASRTGGETQYF; CDR3 DNA: TGTGCCAGTAGGACCGGAGGGGAGACCCAGTACTTC
clone size: NA; D gene: NA; V gene: TRBV12-3/TRBV12-4; J gene: TRBJ1-4; CDR3 protein: CASSGLVATNEKLFF; CDR3 DNA: TGTGCCAGCAGTGGACTTGTTGCAACTAATGAAAAACTGTTTTTT
clone size: few; D gene: NA; V gene: TRBV29-1; J gene: TRBJ1-2; CDR3 protein: CSVFSYGYTF; CDR3 DNA: TGCAGCGTGTTTTCCTATGGCTACACCTTC
clone size: few; D gene: NA; V gene: TRBV28; J gene: TRBJ2-3; CDR3 protein: CASSFVNQRDTQYF; CDR3 DNA: TGTGCCAGCAGTTTTGTGAATCAAAGAGATACGCAGTATTTT
clone size: NA; D gene: TRBD1; V gene: TRBV5-1; J gene: TRBJ1-2; CDR3 protein: CASSPSSTGYPRGYTF; CDR3 DNA: TGCGCCAGCAGCCCTTCTTCGACAGGGTACCCTAGAGGCTACACCTTC
clone size: NA; D gene: NA; V gene: TRBV24-1; J gene: TRBJ2-5; CDR3 protein: CATSDFKRRETQYF; CDR3 DNA: TGTGCCACCAGTGATTTCAAGCGAAGAGAGACCCAGTACTTC
clone size: few; D gene: TRBD1; V gene: TRBV6-5; J gene: TRBJ2-7; CDR3 protein: CASSYIRDRDEQYF; CDR3 DNA: TGTGCCAGCAGTTACATCCGGGACAGAGACGAGCAGTACTTC
clone size: NA; D gene: NA; V gene: TRBV12-3/TRBV12-4; J gene: TRBJ2-3; CDR3 protein: CASSLARMADTQYF; CDR3 DNA: TGTGCCAGCAGTTTAGCTAGGATGGCAGATACGCAGTATTTT
clone size: NA; D gene: NA; V gene: TRBV7-3; J gene: TRBJ1-1; CDR3 protein: CASSLRMGGNTEAFF; CDR3 DNA: TGTGCCAGCAGCTTAAGGATGGGGGGAAACACTGAAGCTTTCTTT
clone size: few; D gene: TRBD2; V gene: TRBV20-1; J gene: TRBJ2-3; CDR3 protein: CSAPTHRGVSTDTQYF; CDR3 DNA: TGCAGTGCTCCAACTCACCGGGGGGTAAGCACAGATACGCAGTATTTT
clone size: NA; D gene: NA; V gene: TRBV6-5; J gene: TRBJ1-2; CDR3 protein: CASSYLGGRANYGYTF; CDR3 DNA: TGTGCCAGCAGTTACCTCGGGGGAAGGGCTAACTATGGCTACACCTTC
clone size: many; D gene: NA; V gene: TRBV7-3; J gene: TRBJ1-3; CDR3 protein: CASSPDRVSGNTIYF; CDR3 DNA: TGTGCCAGCAGCCCCGACAGAGTCTCTGGAAACACCATATATTTT
clone size: few; D gene: NA; V gene: TRBV5-6; J gene: TRBJ2-3; CDR3 protein: CASSWVTDTQYF; CDR3 DNA: TGTGCCAGCAGCTGGGTCACAGATACGCAGTATTTT
clone size: few; D gene: NA; V gene: TRBV12-3/TRBV12-4; J gene: TRBJ1-2; CDR3 protein: CASSNSGNYGYTF; CDR3 DNA: TGTGCCAGCAGCAATTCGGGGAACTATGGCTACACCTTC
clone size: few; D gene: TRBD1; V gene: TRBV7-6; J gene: TRBJ1-6; CDR3 protein: CASSRRPTQGRLYNSPLHF; CDR3 DNA: TGTGCCAGCAGCCGCAGACCCACACAGGGGAGATTATATAATTCACCCCTCCACTTT
clone size: few; D gene: NA; V gene: TRBV9; J gene: TRBJ1-1; CDR3 protein: CASSPRWQGEEAFF; CDR3 DNA: TGTGCCAGCAGCCCGAGGTGGCAGGGAGAGGAAGCTTTCTTT
clone size: NA; D gene: TRBD1; V gene: TRBV5-1; J gene: TRBJ1-5; CDR3 protein: CASSLEPGGDQPQHF; CDR3 DNA: TGCGCCAGCAGCTTGGAACCAGGGGGGGATCAGCCCCAGCATTTT
clone size: NA; D gene: NA; V gene: TRBV19; J gene: TRBJ2-1; CDR3 protein: CASSIGSPLGQHGKARFF; CDR3 DNA: TGTGCCAGTAGTATCGGATCTCCTCTAGGACAGCATGGGAAGGCGCGGTTCTTC
clone size: NA; D gene: TRBD2; V gene: TRBV20-1; J gene: TRBJ2-7; CDR3 protein: CSAVQTSLGEQYF; CDR3 DNA: TGCAGTGCGGTCCAGACTAGCCTGGGCGAGCAGTACTTC